The 26 T cell receptor beta chains reported below all come from one sample, sequenced in a study of Ad26.COV2.S vaccination and SARS-CoV-2 variants. Repertoires were generated with immunoSEQ multiplex PCR, while TCRdb's copy carries only in-frame clones and drops some. This sample has about 440,000 clones, with 87% found just once. Noted treatment: roughly 19 received Ad26.COV2.S at low or high dose, single or two shots; about 5 received placebo; per-sample allocation not given. Collection of samples fell on day 63 after the first vaccine or placebo injection. The input for sequencing was peripheral blood, taken in a trial of Ad26.COV2.S vaccine versus placebo. The receptors shown here come from a person aged 18 to 59 who received the Ad26.COV2.S COVID-19 vaccine or a placebo.

The chain has TRBV18 and TRBJ2-5, with 7 bases fitting TRBD1. CDR3 length: 16 amino acids. V was pared by 3 bases and J by 4 bases, with 11 bases of the junction left unmatched. Germline-derived CDR1 and CDR2 are KGHSH and LQKENI. CDR3 DNA sequence: TGTGCCAGCTCACCCTTCAGGGGGAATAGGGCAGAGACCCAGTACTTC. It translates to CASSPFRGNRAETQYF.

The V call is TRBV28, the J call TRBJ2-2, with TRBD1 identical over 8 bases. V was clipped by 3 bases and J by 4 bases; unmatched bases: 10. The CDR3 is 17 amino acids. Germline V gene sequence: CDR1 MDHEN, CDR2 SYDVKM. CDR3 protein: CASSFKAGGASTGELFF. The DNA of the CDR3 is TGTGCCAGCAGTTTTAAAGCAGGGGGCGCGAGCACCGGGGAGCTGTTTTTT.

V and J are TRBV7-2 and TRBJ1-3; D uncertain. The CDR3 covers 14 residues. V lost 1 base and J lost 0, with 4 bases in between. Germline CDR1 SGHTA, CDR2 FQGNSA. DNA for the CDR3: TGTGCCAGCAGCTTAGAGGGCTCTGGAAACACCATATATTTT. It specifies CASSLEGSGNTIYF.

The chain recombines TRBV27 with TRBJ1-4; D is unresolved. Germline V gene data show CDR1 as MNHEY and CDR2 as SMNVEV (reference sequence). The CDR3 consists of 15 residues. Deletions cut 3 bases from V and 4 bases from J, with 12 bases between. The CDR3 DNA is TGTGCCAGCAGTTTGTTAGCCAATAATAATGAAAAACTGTTTTTT. Its protein is CASSLLANNNEKLFF.

The chain uses TRBV12-5 and TRBJ2-2; no reliable D call. The germline gives CDR1 LGHNT, CDR2 FRNRAP. The CDR3 contains 15 residues. V was pared by 4 bases and J by 0 bases, with 9 bases between. The CDR3 reads CASGSQSANTGELFF. CDR3 coding DNA: TGTGCTAGTGGTTCGCAGTCAGCGAACACCGGGGAGCTGTTTTTT.

The chain links TRBV7-2 to TRBJ2-3; D uncertain. The V end lost 1 base, the J end lost 6 bases, and 14 bases lay between the germline ends. The CDR3 extends over 15 amino acids. The V gene's germline CDR1 is SGHTA and CDR2 FQGNSA. In nucleotides, the CDR3 is TGTGCCAGCAGCTTAGGGCTCCGCTCCTCGGATACGCAGTATTTT. This sequence encodes CASSLGLRSSDTQYF.

This clone showed up just a few times. The CDR3: CASSQLIYSNQPQHF. CDR3 sequence (DNA): TGTGCCAGTAGCCAACTGATTTATAGCAATCAGCCCCAGCATTTT. The chain is built from TRBV19 and TRBJ1-5; D gene unclear. The CDR3 length is 15 residues. Germline CDR1 is LNHDA and CDR2 is SQIVND (reference sequence). Deletions cut 6 bases from V and 0 bases from J, with 12 bases between.

This chain links TRBV4-1 with TRBJ2-5; 8 nucleotides agree with TRBD1. CDR3 length: 15 residues. Looked up from germline, CDR1 is MGHRA and CDR2 is YSYEKL. The ends lost 0 bases at V and 5 bases at J; junction bases unmatched: 5. The chain's CDR3 is CASSQDRGREETQYF. CDR3 in DNA: TGCGCCAGCAGCCAAGACAGGGGGCGAGAGGAGACCCAGTACTTC.

The V call is TRBV19, the J call TRBJ1-2, with 7 bases aligning to TRBD1. J lost 0 bases, V lost 5 bases, and 3 bases had no gene match. Germline V gene data show CDR1 as LNHDA and CDR2 as SQIVND (reference sequence). This CDR3 is 14 amino acids long. The CDR3 sequence is CASSRTGTNYGYTF. The CDR3 DNA reads TGTGCCAGTAGTCGGACAGGAACTAACTATGGCTACACCTTC.

This chain uses TRBV7-9 with TRBJ1-1; a weak D match, TRBD1 (6 bases). The CDR3 has 15 residues. CDR1 SEHNR and CDR2 FQNEAQ come from the germline V gene (reference sequence). Trimming removed 4 bases from V and 0 bases from J, with 12 bases in between. CDR3 bases: TGTGCCAGCAGCTCACCGGACAGAATGAACACTGAAGCTTTCTTT. Protein product: CASSSPDRMNTEAFF.

The chain is built from TRBV6-1 and TRBJ2-1; 11 bases align to TRBD2. This CDR3 is built from 16 residues. V lost 2 bases and J lost 2; bases outside the gene matches: 2. CDR1 is MNHNS, CDR2 SASEGT, per germline. The CDR3: CASSELSGRAYNEQFF. In DNA, the CDR3 is TGTGCCAGCAGTGAACTTAGCGGGAGGGCCTACAATGAGCAGTTCTTC.

This chain joins TRBV19 and TRBJ2-7; D gene ambiguous. Trimming cost V 0 bases and J 2 bases, with 11 bases left between them. The CDR3 totals 15 residues. In germline, CDR1 is LNHDA, CDR2 SQIVND (reference sequence). The DNA for the CDR3 is TGTGCCAGTAGTATAGATGTCGCGCCCCCCTACGAGCAGTACTTC. It specifies CASSIDVAPPYEQYF.

J is TRBJ2-7 and V is TRBV28; 9 nucleotides agree with TRBD1. The CDR3 is 15 residues long. Germline V gene lookup returns CDR1 MDHEN and CDR2 SYDVKM. Trimming removed 6 bases from V and 4 bases from J; junction bases left unmatched: 10. In nucleotides, the CDR3 is TGTGCCAGCAGCTTACCGGGACAGGGCAAATACGAGCAGTACTTC. It translates to CASSLPGQGKYEQYF.

The CDR3 nucleotides are TGTGCCCCCCCAGGGGTTGTAAGGGGCAGCAATCAGCCCCAGCATTTT. This gives the protein CAPPGVVRGSNQPQHF. The rearrangement uses TRBV24-1 and TRBJ1-5; D might be TRBD1 (6 bases). The germline CDR1 and CDR2 sequences are KGHDR and SFDVKD. The CDR3 spans 16 residues. The germline V and J ends were trimmed by 12 bases and 1 base, with 21 bases remaining between them.

V is TRBV7-9 and J is TRBJ1-1; D uncertain. Germline CDR1 and CDR2: SEHNR and FQNEAQ (reference sequence). V was cut by 5 bases and J by 7 bases, with 5 bases left in between. This CDR3 spans 10 amino acids. The CDR3 loop reads CASSPIEAFF. CDR3 nucleotides: TGTGCCAGCAGCCCGATTGAAGCTTTCTTT.

The genes are TRBV19 and TRBJ2-2; TRBD2 matches 7 bases. CDR1 is LNHDA, CDR2 SQIVND, per germline (reference sequence). CDR3 length: 16 amino acids. Germline trimming cut 3 bases from V and 4 bases from J; bases unmatched to any gene: 8. CDR3 in DNA: TGTGCCAGTAGTATCCTCCTTGGGGGGGGCACCGGGGAGCTGTTTTTT. Translated, it gives CASSILLGGGTGELFF.

The rearrangement links TRBV30 to TRBJ2-1; 14 bases align to TRBD2. J was trimmed by 8 bases and V by 1 base; bases with no gene match: 10. This CDR3 is built from 17 residues. CDR1 is GTSNPN, CDR2 SVGIG, per germline (reference sequence). The CDR3 sequence is CAWSAGLAGGRSDEQFF. The DNA for the CDR3 is TGTGCCTGGAGTGCTGGACTAGCGGGAGGCCGGTCGGATGAGCAGTTCTTC.

The chain employs TRBV7-6 and TRBJ2-1, with D maybe TRBD1 (5 bases). CDR1 is SGHVS and CDR2 is FNYEAQ in the germline V gene. Trimming removed 3 bases from V and 8 bases from J, with 26 bases in between. The length of the CDR3 is 18 residues. The CDR3 sequence is CASSLRQRPREGVDEQFF. The CDR3 nucleotides read TGTGCCAGCAGCTTGAGGCAGCGTCCCAGGGAAGGAGTCGATGAGCAGTTCTTC.

CDR3 in DNA: TGCGCCAGCAGCCAAACAGATACGCAGTATTTT. It yields the protein CASSQTDTQYF. This rearrangement joins TRBV4-1 to TRBJ2-3; D is ambiguous. The V end was cut by 2 bases, the J end by 3 bases, with 0 bases between. The CDR3 is 11 residues long. CDR1 and CDR2 (germline): MGHRA, YSYEKL.

This rearrangement joins TRBV19 to TRBJ2-1; D possibly corresponds to TRBD1 (6 bases). V dropped 7 bases and J dropped 7 bases, with 11 bases sitting between them. CDR3 length: 12 amino acids. Germline values: CDR1 LNHDA, CDR2 SQIVND (reference sequence). DNA for the CDR3: TGTGCCAGTACCGAGGACAGTAATGAGCAGTTCTTC. Protein sequence: CASTEDSNEQFF.

The chain uses TRBV6-6 and TRBJ1-5; D is unclear. Trimming removed 0 bases from V and 1 base from J, with 10 bases in between. Per germline, CDR1 MNHNY and CDR2 SVGAGI (reference sequence). CDR3 length equals 16 residues. Written as DNA, the CDR3 is TGTGCCAGCAGTTACTCCGGGTTTCCAAGCAATCAGCCCCAGCATTTT. It encodes CASSYSGFPSNQPQHF.

The V call is TRBV4-2, the J call TRBJ2-3, with 7 bases identical to TRBD2. Germline V gene sequence: CDR1 LGHNA, CDR2 YNFKEQ. This CDR3 is built from 14 residues. V shed 3 bases, J shed 2 bases, and the junction held 2 bases outside the gene matches. The CDR3 spells CASSQGTTTDTQYF. In DNA form, the CDR3 reads TGTGCCAGCAGCCAGGGGACTACCACAGATACGCAGTATTTT.

The chain combines TRBV27 with TRBJ2-3, with TRBD2 matching over 9 bases. CDR3 size: 18 residues. The V and J ends lost 6 bases and 1 base, in that order; junction bases with no gene match: 14. The germline gives CDR1 MNHEY, CDR2 SMNVEV (reference sequence). CDR3 in DNA: TGTGCCAGCAGCTTTCGAAGGGTTAGCGGGAGTCGCACAGATACGCAGTATTTT. As protein: CASSFRRVSGSRTDTQYF.

CDR3 DNA: TGCAGCGCCGCGGAGGCTTCGAACATTCAGTACTTC. Translated, it gives CSAAEASNIQYF. The chain couples TRBV29-1 to TRBJ2-4; TRBD2 might be the D (5 bases). This CDR3 has 12 amino acids. V was shortened by 7 bases and J by 7 bases, with 14 bases between the two germline ends. Germline V lookup: CDR1 SQVTM, CDR2 ANQGSEA. Together with reference TRBV29-1 and TRBJ2-4, the CDR3 gives the full variable domain: SAVISQKPSRDICQRGTSLTIQCQVDSQVTMMFWYRQQPGQSLTLIATANQGSEATYESGFVIDKFPISRPNLTFSTLTVSNMSPEDSSIYLCSAAEASNIQYFGAGTRLSVL.

The chain joins TRBV25-1 to TRBJ2-6, with D possibly being TRBD1 or TRBD2 (5 bases each). V was shortened by 11 bases and J by 0 bases, with 14 bases between the two germline ends. The germline CDR1 and CDR2 sequences are MGHDK and SYGVNS. CDR3 length: 15 residues. The CDR3 loop is CASGQVDSGANVLTF. In nucleotides, the CDR3 is TGTGCCTCGGGGCAGGTCGACTCTGGGGCCAACGTCCTGACTTTC.

This chain connects TRBV7-2 to TRBJ1-1; the match to TRBD1 covers 7 bases. The CDR3 sequence is 16 residues long. Germline-derived CDR1 and CDR2 are SGHTA and FQGNSA. V lost 5 bases, J lost 4 bases, and 13 bases stayed unmatched. CDR3 sequence: CASSPPTGVRTTEAFF. The CDR3 DNA follows: TGTGCCAGCAGCCCACCTACAGGGGTGAGGACCACTGAAGCTTTCTTT.